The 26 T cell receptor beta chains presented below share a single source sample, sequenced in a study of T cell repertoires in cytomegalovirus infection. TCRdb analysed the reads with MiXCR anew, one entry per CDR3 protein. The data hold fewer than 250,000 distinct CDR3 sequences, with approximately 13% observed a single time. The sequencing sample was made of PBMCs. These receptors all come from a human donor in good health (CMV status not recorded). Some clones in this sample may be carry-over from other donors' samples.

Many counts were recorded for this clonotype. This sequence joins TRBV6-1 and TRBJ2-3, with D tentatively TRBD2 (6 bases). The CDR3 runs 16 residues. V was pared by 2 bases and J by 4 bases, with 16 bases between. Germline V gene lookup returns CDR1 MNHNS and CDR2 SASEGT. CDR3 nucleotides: TGTGCCAGCAGTGAAATGGCGGGGCGACCACCAGATACGCAGTATTTT. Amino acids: CASSEMAGRPPDTQYF.

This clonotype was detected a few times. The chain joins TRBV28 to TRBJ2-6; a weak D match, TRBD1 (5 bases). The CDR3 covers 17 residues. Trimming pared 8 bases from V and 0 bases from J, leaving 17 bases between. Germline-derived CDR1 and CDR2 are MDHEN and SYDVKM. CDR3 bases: TGTGCCAGCGGATACCAGACAAGGGGCTCTGGGGCCAACGTCCTGACTTTC. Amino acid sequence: CASGYQTRGSGANVLTF.

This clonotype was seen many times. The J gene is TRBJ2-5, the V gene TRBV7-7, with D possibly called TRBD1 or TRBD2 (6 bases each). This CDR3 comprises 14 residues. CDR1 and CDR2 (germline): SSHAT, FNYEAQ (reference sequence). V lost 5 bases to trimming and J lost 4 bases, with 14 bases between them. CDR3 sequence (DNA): TGTGCCAGCAGCCCCGGGACGGGGGCAGAGACCCAGTACTTC. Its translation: CASSPGTGAETQYF. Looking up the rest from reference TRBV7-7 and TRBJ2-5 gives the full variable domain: GAGVSQSPRYKVTKRGQDVTLRCDPISSHATLYWYQQALGQGPEFLTYFNYEAQPDKSGLPSDRFSAERPEGSISTLTIQRTEQRDSAMYRCASSPGTGAETQYFGPGTRLLVL.

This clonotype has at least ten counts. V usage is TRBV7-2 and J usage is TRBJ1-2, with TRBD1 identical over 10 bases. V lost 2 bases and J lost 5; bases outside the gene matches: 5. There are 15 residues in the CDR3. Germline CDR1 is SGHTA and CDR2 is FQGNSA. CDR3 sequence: CASSLSGTGVYGYTF. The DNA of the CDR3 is TGTGCCAGCAGCTTATCTGGGACAGGGGTTTATGGCTACACCTTC.

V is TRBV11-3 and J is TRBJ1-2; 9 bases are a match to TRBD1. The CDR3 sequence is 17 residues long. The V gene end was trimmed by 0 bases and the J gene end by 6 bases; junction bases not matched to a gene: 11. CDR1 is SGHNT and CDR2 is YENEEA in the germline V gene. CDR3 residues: CASSLEPGTGLKDGYTF. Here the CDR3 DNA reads TGTGCCAGCAGCTTAGAGCCTGGGACAGGGTTAAAGGATGGCTACACCTTC.

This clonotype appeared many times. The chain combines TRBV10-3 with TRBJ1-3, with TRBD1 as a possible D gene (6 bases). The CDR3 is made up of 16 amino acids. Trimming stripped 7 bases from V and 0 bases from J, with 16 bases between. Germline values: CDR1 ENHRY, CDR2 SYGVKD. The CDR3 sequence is CAINRGAPSSGNTIYF. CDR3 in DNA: TGTGCCATCAACCGGGGGGCCCCCTCCTCTGGAAACACCATATATTTT.

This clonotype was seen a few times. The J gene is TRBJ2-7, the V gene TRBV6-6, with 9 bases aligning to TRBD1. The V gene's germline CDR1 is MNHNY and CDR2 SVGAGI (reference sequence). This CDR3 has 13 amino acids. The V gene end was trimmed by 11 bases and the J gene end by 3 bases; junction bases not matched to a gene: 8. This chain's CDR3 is CAGSGTGIYEQYF. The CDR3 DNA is TGTGCCGGCTCCGGGACAGGGATCTACGAGCAGTACTTC.

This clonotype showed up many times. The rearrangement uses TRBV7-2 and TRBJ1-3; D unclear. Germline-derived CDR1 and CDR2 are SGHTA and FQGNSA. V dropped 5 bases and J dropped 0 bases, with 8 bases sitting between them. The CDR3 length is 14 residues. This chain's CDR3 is CASSPRTSGNTIYF. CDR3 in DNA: TGTGCCAGCAGCCCCCGTACCTCTGGAAACACCATATATTTT.

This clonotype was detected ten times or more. CDR3 DNA sequence: TGTGCCAGCAGTTCCCCCGGGCCCCAGAAGAACGAGCAGTACTTC. Encoded protein: CASSSPGPQKNEQYF. The rearrangement uses TRBV28 and TRBJ2-7, with D hard to call. CDR3 size: 15 residues. Trimming shortened V by 4 bases and J by 5 bases, and 18 bases separated the two germline ends. Looked up from germline, CDR1 is MDHEN and CDR2 is SYDVKM.

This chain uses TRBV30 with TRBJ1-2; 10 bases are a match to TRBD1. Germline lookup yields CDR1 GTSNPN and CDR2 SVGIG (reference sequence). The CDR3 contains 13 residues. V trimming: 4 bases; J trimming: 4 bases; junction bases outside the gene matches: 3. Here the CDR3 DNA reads TGTGCCTGGACGACAGGGGGCAGCTATGGCTACACCTTC. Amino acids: CAWTTGGSYGYTF.

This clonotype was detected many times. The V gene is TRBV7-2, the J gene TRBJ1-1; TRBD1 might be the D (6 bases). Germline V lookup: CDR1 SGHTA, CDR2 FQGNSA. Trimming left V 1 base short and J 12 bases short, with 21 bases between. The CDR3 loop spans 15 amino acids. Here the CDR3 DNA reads TGTGCCAGCAGCTTAGGGCGCTTGTTGAAGGGGGGGACTTTCTTT. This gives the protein CASSLGRLLKGGTFF.

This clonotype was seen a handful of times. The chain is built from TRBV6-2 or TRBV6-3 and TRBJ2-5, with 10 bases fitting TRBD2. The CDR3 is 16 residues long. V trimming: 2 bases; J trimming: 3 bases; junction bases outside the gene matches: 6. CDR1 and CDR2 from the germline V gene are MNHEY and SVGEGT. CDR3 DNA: TGTGCCAGCAGTTACCCTAGCGGGGGAGTAGAAGAGACCCAGTACTTC. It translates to CASSYPSGGVEETQYF.

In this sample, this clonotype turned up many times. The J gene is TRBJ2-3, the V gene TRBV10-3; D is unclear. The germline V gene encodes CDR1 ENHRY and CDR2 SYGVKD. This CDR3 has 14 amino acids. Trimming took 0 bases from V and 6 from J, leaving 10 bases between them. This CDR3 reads CAISESTWSDTQYF. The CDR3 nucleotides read TGTGCCATCAGTGAGTCGACTTGGAGTGATACGCAGTATTTT.

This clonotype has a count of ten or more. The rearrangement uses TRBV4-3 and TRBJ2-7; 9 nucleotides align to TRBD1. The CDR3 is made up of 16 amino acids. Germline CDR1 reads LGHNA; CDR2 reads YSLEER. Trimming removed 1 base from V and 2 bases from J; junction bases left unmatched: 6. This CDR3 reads CASSQVTGTGTYEQYF. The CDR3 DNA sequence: TGCGCCAGCAGCCAAGTTACCGGGACAGGGACCTACGAGCAGTACTTC.

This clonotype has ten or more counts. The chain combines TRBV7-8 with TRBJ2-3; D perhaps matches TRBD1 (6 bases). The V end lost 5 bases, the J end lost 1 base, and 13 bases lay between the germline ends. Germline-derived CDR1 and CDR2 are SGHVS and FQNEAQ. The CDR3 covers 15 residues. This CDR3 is CASSPPGGRTDTQYF. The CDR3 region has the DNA TGTGCCAGCAGCCCCCCTGGGGGCCGCACAGATACGCAGTATTTT.

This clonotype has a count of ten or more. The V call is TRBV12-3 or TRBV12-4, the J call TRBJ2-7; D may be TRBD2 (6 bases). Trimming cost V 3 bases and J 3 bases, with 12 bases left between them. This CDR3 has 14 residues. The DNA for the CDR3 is TGTGCCAGCAGTTTCGGAGGGAGCCTCTACGAGCAGTACTTC. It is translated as CASSFGGSLYEQYF.

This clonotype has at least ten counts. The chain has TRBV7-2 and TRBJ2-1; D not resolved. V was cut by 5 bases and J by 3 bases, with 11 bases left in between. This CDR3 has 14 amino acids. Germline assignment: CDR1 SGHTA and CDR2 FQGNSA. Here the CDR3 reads CASSQGRGYNEQFF. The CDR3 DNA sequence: TGTGCCAGCAGCCAAGGCAGAGGCTACAATGAGCAGTTCTTC.

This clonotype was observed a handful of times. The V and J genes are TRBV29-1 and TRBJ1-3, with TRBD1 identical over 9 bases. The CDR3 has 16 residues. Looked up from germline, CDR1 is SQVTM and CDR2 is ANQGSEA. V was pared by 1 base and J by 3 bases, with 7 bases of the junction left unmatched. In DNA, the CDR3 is TGCAGCGTTGAAGTCCCCGGGACAGGGTATGGAAACACCATATATTTT. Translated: CSVEVPGTGYGNTIYF. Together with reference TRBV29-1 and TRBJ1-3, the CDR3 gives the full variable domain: SAVISQKPSRDICQRGTSLTIQCQVDSQVTMMFWYRQQPGQSLTLIATANQGSEATYESGFVIDKFPISRPNLTFSTLTVSNMSPEDSSIYLCSVEVPGTGYGNTIYFGEGSWLTVV.

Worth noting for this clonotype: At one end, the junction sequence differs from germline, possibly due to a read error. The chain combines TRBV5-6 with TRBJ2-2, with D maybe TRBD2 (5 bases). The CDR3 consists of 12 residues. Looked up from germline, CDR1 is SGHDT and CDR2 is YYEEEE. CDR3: CASSLGTGELIF. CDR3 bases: TGTGCCAGCAGCTTGGGGACCGGGGAGCTGATTTTT.

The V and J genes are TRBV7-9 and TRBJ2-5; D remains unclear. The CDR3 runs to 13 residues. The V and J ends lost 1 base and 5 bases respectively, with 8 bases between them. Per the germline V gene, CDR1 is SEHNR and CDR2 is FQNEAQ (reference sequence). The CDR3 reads CASSLDYSETQYF. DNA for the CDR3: TGTGCCAGCAGCTTAGATTACTCCGAGACCCAGTACTTC.

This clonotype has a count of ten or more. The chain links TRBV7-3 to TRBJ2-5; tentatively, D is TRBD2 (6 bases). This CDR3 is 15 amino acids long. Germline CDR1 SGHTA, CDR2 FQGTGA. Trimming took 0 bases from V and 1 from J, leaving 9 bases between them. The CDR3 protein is CASSLTRGLQETQYF. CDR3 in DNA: TGTGCCAGCAGCTTAACGCGGGGACTCCAAGAGACCCAGTACTTC.

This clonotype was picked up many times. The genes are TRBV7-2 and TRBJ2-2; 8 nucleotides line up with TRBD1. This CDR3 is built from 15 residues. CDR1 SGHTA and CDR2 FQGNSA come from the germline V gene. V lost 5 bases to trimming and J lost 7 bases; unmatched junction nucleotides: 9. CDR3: CASSARTGSFGELFF. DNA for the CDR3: TGTGCCAGCAGCGCCCGGACAGGGTCTTTCGGGGAGCTGTTTTTT.

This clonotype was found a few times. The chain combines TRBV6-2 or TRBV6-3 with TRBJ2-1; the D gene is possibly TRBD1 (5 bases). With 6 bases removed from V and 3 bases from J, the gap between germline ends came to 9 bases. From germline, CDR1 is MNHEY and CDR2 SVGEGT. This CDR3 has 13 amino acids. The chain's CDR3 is CASRPDSYNEQFF. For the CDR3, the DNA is TGTGCCAGCAGACCCGACAGCTACAATGAGCAGTTCTTC.

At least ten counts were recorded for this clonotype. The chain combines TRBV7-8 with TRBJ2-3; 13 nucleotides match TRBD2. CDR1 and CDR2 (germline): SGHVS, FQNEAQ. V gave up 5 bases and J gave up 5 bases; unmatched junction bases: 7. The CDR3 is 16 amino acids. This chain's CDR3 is CASSTGLAGVEDTQYF. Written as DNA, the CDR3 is TGTGCCAGCAGCACCGGACTAGCGGGAGTTGAAGATACGCAGTATTTT.

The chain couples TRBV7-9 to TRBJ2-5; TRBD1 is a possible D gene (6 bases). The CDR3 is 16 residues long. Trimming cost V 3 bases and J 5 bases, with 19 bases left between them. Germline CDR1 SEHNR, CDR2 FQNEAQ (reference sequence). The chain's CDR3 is CASSFPWGRPGETQYF. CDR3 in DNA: TGTGCCAGCAGCTTCCCGTGGGGGCGGCCGGGGGAGACCCAGTACTTC.

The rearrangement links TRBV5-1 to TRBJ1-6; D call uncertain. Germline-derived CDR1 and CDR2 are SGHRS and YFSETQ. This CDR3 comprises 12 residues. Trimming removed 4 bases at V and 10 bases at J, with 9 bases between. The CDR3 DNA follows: TGCGCCAGCAGCACGTACAACTCACCCCTCCACTTT. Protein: CASSTYNSPLHF.